The TCR beta chain under discussion was sequenced for a study of shared clonotypes between healthy human individuals. The overall study: A donor's plate count was three for CD4 naive and three for CD4 memory; CD8 naive had two and CD8 memory one.

The study's findings and limits: Of the naive CD4 clonotypes, around 4.8% were shared across a handful of donors. Rarefaction demonstrated incomplete sorted-subset sequencing despite large depth.

In germline, CDR1 is SGHNT, CDR2 YYREEE (reference sequence). CDR3 length equals 14 residues. Trimming pared 6 bases from V and 4 bases from J, leaving 17 bases between. This clone has a single count. Its antigen is unidentified. CD8 cells classed as naive were CD45RO-negative and positively selected for CCR7, excluding terminally differentiated effector memory CD45RA+ cells. Using immunoSEQ multiplex PCR, the repertoire was profiled, and TCRdb retains in-frame clones only, with some absent. The data contain roughly 1,800,000 clones, approximately 94% of them singletons. The sequence derives from a man younger than 35 in good health. The chain employs TRBV5-4 and TRBJ2-7; TRBD2 is a possible D gene (7 bases). What was sequenced was naive CD8+ T cells sorted from blood. Written as DNA, the CDR3 is TGTGCCAGCACCAAAGGGGGGGTAGGATACGAGCAGTACTTC. It specifies CASTKGGVGYEQYF.